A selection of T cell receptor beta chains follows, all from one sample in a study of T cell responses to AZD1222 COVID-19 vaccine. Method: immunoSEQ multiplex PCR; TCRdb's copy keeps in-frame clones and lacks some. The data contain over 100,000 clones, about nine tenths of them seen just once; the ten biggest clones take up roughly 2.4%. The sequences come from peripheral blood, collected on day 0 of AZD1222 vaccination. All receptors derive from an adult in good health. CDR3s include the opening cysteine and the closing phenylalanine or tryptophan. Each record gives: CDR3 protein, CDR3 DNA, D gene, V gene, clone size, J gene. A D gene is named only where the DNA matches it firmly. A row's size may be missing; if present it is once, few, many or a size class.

cdr3_aa: CASTGTWGGYEQYF
cdr3_nt: TGTGCCAGCACCGGGACTTGGGGGGGATACGAGCAGTACTTC
d_call: TRBD2
v_call: TRBV5-6
clone_size: NA
j_call: TRBJ2-7

cdr3_aa: CASRIQGTNEKLFF
cdr3_nt: TGTGCCAGTAGGATACAGGGAACTAATGAAAAACTGTTTTTT
d_call: NA
v_call: TRBV19
clone_size: NA
j_call: TRBJ1-4

cdr3_aa: CAWSVGISNYGYTF
cdr3_nt: TGTGCCTGGAGTGTCGGAATCTCCAACTATGGCTACACCTTC
d_call: NA
v_call: TRBV30
clone_size: once
j_call: TRBJ1-2

cdr3_aa: CASRNPGMNTEAFF
cdr3_nt: TGTGCCAGCAGGAACCCAGGGATGAACACTGAAGCTTTCTTT
d_call: NA
v_call: TRBV28
clone_size: NA
j_call: TRBJ1-1

cdr3_aa: CASSPGLRGNIQYF
cdr3_nt: TGTGCCAGCAGCCCGGGACTCCGGGGGAACATTCAGTACTTC
d_call: NA
v_call: TRBV11-2
clone_size: NA
j_call: TRBJ2-4

cdr3_aa: CASSLVASGSYEQYF
cdr3_nt: TGCGCCAGCAGCTTGGTGGCTAGCGGGAGCTACGAGCAGTACTTC
d_call: TRBD2
v_call: TRBV5-1
clone_size: NA
j_call: TRBJ2-7

cdr3_aa: CSVTITYNEQFF
cdr3_nt: TGCAGCGTGACTATTACCTACAATGAGCAGTTCTTC
d_call: NA
v_call: TRBV29-1
clone_size: NA
j_call: TRBJ2-1

cdr3_aa: CASSPRQGASGYTF
cdr3_nt: TGTGCCAGCAGCCCGCGACAGGGGGCCAGTGGCTACACCTTC
d_call: TRBD1
v_call: TRBV7-6
clone_size: NA
j_call: TRBJ1-2

cdr3_aa: CASSQTGRNYGYTF
cdr3_nt: TGTGCCAGCAGCCAAACGGGACGGAACTATGGCTACACCTTC
d_call: NA
v_call: TRBV3-1/TRBV3-2
clone_size: NA
j_call: TRBJ1-2

cdr3_aa: CASSSQTNFGYGYTF
cdr3_nt: TGTGCCAGCAGCTCGCAGACCAACTTCGGCTATGGCTACACCTTC
d_call: NA
v_call: TRBV7-9
clone_size: once
j_call: TRBJ1-2

cdr3_aa: CSASIGSEKLFF
cdr3_nt: TGCAGTGCTAGTATAGGGAGTGAAAAACTGTTTTTT
d_call: NA
v_call: TRBV20-1
clone_size: NA
j_call: TRBJ1-4

cdr3_aa: CASTTGTGGGGYTF
cdr3_nt: TGTGCCAGCACCACCGGGACAGGGGGCGGCGGCTACACCTTC
d_call: TRBD1
v_call: TRBV13
clone_size: NA
j_call: TRBJ1-2

cdr3_aa: CASSQGGLVPNQPQHF
cdr3_nt: TGTGCCAGCAGCCAAGGGGGGTTGGTTCCCAATCAGCCCCAGCATTTT
d_call: NA
v_call: TRBV3-1/TRBV3-2
clone_size: NA
j_call: TRBJ1-5

cdr3_aa: CASSLDRRSTDTQYF
cdr3_nt: TGCGCCAGCAGCTTGGATCGGAGAAGCACAGATACGCAGTATTTT
d_call: NA
v_call: TRBV5-1
clone_size: NA
j_call: TRBJ2-3

cdr3_aa: CASSQGTSGSVWTDTQYF
cdr3_nt: TGTGCCAGCAGCCAAGGGACTAGCGGGAGCGTGTGGACAGATACGCAGTATTTT
d_call: TRBD2
v_call: TRBV4-2
clone_size: NA
j_call: TRBJ2-3

cdr3_aa: CASSLSGAYRNEKLFF
cdr3_nt: TGTGCCAGCAGCTTGTCAGGTGCCTACCGTAATGAAAAACTGTTTTTT
d_call: NA
v_call: TRBV5-4
clone_size: NA
j_call: TRBJ1-4

cdr3_aa: CASSLDPAGSDTQYF
cdr3_nt: TGTGCCAGCAGCTTAGATCCGGCAGGCTCAGATACGCAGTATTTT
d_call: NA
v_call: TRBV11-2
clone_size: NA
j_call: TRBJ2-3

cdr3_aa: CASSPSQGLTSNQPQHF
cdr3_nt: TGTGCCAGCAGTCCTAGTCAGGGGCTTACAAGCAATCAGCCCCAGCATTTT
d_call: NA
v_call: TRBV28
clone_size: NA
j_call: TRBJ1-5

cdr3_aa: CASSLGVCTEAFF
cdr3_nt: TGTGCCAGCAGCTTGGGGGTATGCACTGAAGCTTTCTTT
d_call: NA
v_call: TRBV5-5
clone_size: NA
j_call: TRBJ1-1

cdr3_aa: CASSSPGLTSTFTDTQYF
cdr3_nt: TGTGCCAGCAGCTCACCAGGATTGACTAGCACCTTCACAGATACGCAGTATTTT
d_call: TRBD2
v_call: TRBV11-2
clone_size: few
j_call: TRBJ2-3

cdr3_aa: CATSRDRAGAYNEQFF
cdr3_nt: TGTGCCACCAGCAGAGATAGGGCGGGAGCCTACAATGAGCAGTTCTTC
d_call: TRBD2
v_call: TRBV15
clone_size: few
j_call: TRBJ2-1

cdr3_aa: CASSDPWGSGNTIYF
cdr3_nt: NA
d_call: NA
v_call: TRBV21-1
clone_size: NA
j_call: TRBJ1-3

cdr3_aa: CATSIRGASNEKLFF
cdr3_nt: TGTGCCACCAGCATCAGGGGGGCGTCTAATGAAAAACTGTTTTTT
d_call: TRBD1
v_call: TRBV15
clone_size: NA
j_call: TRBJ1-4

cdr3_aa: CASSQTRPNTGELFF
cdr3_nt: TGCGCCAGCAGCCAGACTAGACCGAACACCGGGGAGCTGTTTTTT
d_call: NA
v_call: TRBV5-1
clone_size: NA
j_call: TRBJ2-2

cdr3_aa: CASSPDRGRLEQFF
cdr3_nt: TGTGCCAGTAGTCCGGACAGGGGGCGGTTGGAGCAGTTCTTC
d_call: TRBD1
v_call: TRBV19
clone_size: NA
j_call: TRBJ2-1

cdr3_aa: CASSQDPQRQAVHEQYF
cdr3_nt: TGTGCCAGCAGCCAAGATCCGCAGCGGCAAGCGGTTCACGAGCAGTACTTC
d_call: NA
v_call: TRBV3-1/TRBV3-2
clone_size: NA
j_call: TRBJ2-7

cdr3_aa: CASTGGTVTEQYF
cdr3_nt: TGTGCCAGCACCGGGGGGACTGTCACCGAGCAGTACTTC
d_call: TRBD2
v_call: TRBV2
clone_size: NA
j_call: TRBJ2-7

cdr3_aa: CASSSYDSNQPQHF
cdr3_nt: TGTGCCAGCAGCTCATATGATAGCAATCAGCCCCAGCATTTT
d_call: NA
v_call: TRBV7-9
clone_size: NA
j_call: TRBJ1-5

cdr3_aa: CASSPHMNTEAFF
cdr3_nt: TGTGCCAGCAGCCCCCACATGAACACTGAAGCTTTCTTT
d_call: NA
v_call: TRBV9
clone_size: NA
j_call: TRBJ1-1

cdr3_aa: CASSIEGIGVSEQFF
cdr3_nt: TGTGCCAGTAGTATAGAGGGGATAGGGGTTAGTGAGCAGTTCTTC
d_call: NA
v_call: TRBV19
clone_size: NA
j_call: TRBJ2-1

cdr3_aa: CASSLEGQSSNQPQHF
cdr3_nt: TGTGCCAGCAGCTTAGAAGGACAGTCGAGCAATCAGCCCCAGCATTTT
d_call: NA
v_call: TRBV7-8
clone_size: NA
j_call: TRBJ1-5

cdr3_aa: CASSLGRGPSTDTQYF
cdr3_nt: TGCGCCAGCAGCTTGGGCCGCGGGCCCAGCACAGATACGCAGTATTTT
d_call: NA
v_call: TRBV5-1
clone_size: NA
j_call: TRBJ2-3

cdr3_aa: CASSLGYLGTEAFF
cdr3_nt: TGTGCCAGCTCTCTGGGGTACCTTGGGACTGAAGCTTTCTTT
d_call: NA
v_call: TRBV6-5
clone_size: NA
j_call: TRBJ1-1

cdr3_aa: CASSVTSDEQFF
cdr3_nt: TGTGCCAGCTCAGTCACTAGCGATGAGCAGTTCTTC
d_call: TRBD2
v_call: TRBV18
clone_size: NA
j_call: TRBJ2-1

cdr3_aa: CASSLTGVNYGYTF
cdr3_nt: TGTGCCAGCAGCCTGACAGGGGTTAACTATGGCTACACCTTC
d_call: TRBD1
v_call: TRBV3-1/TRBV3-2
clone_size: once
j_call: TRBJ1-2

cdr3_aa: CASSLGAGGTSGQYF
cdr3_nt: TGTGCCAGCAGCTTAGGGGCAGGAGGGACTAGCGGCCAGTACTTC
d_call: TRBD2
v_call: TRBV7-6
clone_size: once
j_call: TRBJ2-7

cdr3_aa: CASRSGDRQSEQYF
cdr3_nt: TGTGCCAGCCGTTCTGGGGACAGACAGAGTGAGCAGTACTTC
d_call: TRBD1
v_call: TRBV3-1/TRBV3-2
clone_size: NA
j_call: TRBJ2-7

cdr3_aa: CASSWGRDEQYF
cdr3_nt: TGTGCCAGCAGTTGGGGTAGGGACGAGCAGTACTTC
d_call: NA
v_call: TRBV12-3/TRBV12-4
clone_size: once
j_call: TRBJ2-7

cdr3_aa: CAWSPAGNQPQHF
cdr3_nt: TGTGCCTGGAGTCCGGCGGGCAATCAGCCCCAGCATTTT
d_call: NA
v_call: TRBV30
clone_size: NA
j_call: TRBJ1-5

cdr3_aa: CASSRRADTQYF
cdr3_nt: TGTGCCAGCAGCCGTAGAGCAGATACGCAGTATTTT
d_call: NA
v_call: TRBV9
clone_size: NA
j_call: TRBJ2-3

cdr3_aa: CATSDPSGGSYNEQFF
cdr3_nt: TGTGCCACCAGTGACCCTAGCGGGGGATCGTACAATGAGCAGTTCTTC
d_call: TRBD2
v_call: TRBV24-1
clone_size: NA
j_call: TRBJ2-1

cdr3_aa: CASSPGQINYGYTF
cdr3_nt: TGTGCCAGCAGCCCGGGACAGATTAACTATGGCTACACCTTC
d_call: TRBD1
v_call: TRBV5-4
clone_size: NA
j_call: TRBJ1-2

cdr3_aa: CASGTSAYNEQFF
cdr3_nt: TGTGCCAGCGGAACTAGCGCCTACAATGAGCAGTTCTTC
d_call: TRBD2
v_call: TRBV3-1/TRBV3-2
clone_size: NA
j_call: TRBJ2-1

cdr3_aa: CASSFLPGRQETQYF
cdr3_nt: TGTGCTAGCAGCTTCCTCCCCGGGAGGCAAGAGACCCAGTACTTC
d_call: TRBD2
v_call: TRBV7-7
clone_size: NA
j_call: TRBJ2-5

cdr3_aa: CASSSSRGNEQFF
cdr3_nt: TGCGCCAGCAGCTCTTCGCGGGGGAATGAGCAGTTCTTC
d_call: TRBD2
v_call: TRBV5-1
clone_size: NA
j_call: TRBJ2-1

cdr3_aa: CASSPGAVAEAFF
cdr3_nt: TGTGCCAGCAGCCCCGGTGCGGTGGCTGAAGCTTTCTTT
d_call: NA
v_call: TRBV7-3
clone_size: NA
j_call: TRBJ1-1

cdr3_aa: CASSFRWAEHEQYF
cdr3_nt: TGTGCCAGCAGTTTTAGGTGGGCAGAGCACGAGCAGTACTTC
d_call: NA
v_call: TRBV6-2/TRBV6-3
clone_size: NA
j_call: TRBJ2-7

cdr3_aa: CASTPGWTANTEAFF
cdr3_nt: TGTGCCAGCACGCCTGGATGGACAGCTAACACTGAAGCTTTCTTT
d_call: NA
v_call: TRBV2
clone_size: NA
j_call: TRBJ1-1

cdr3_aa: CASSGTPGDWGYTF
cdr3_nt: TGTGCCAGCAGTGGGACCCCAGGGGATTGGGGCTACACCTTC
d_call: NA
v_call: TRBV2
clone_size: NA
j_call: TRBJ1-2

cdr3_aa: CASSQFTTQETQYF
cdr3_nt: TGTGCCAGCAGCCAGTTTACTACCCAAGAGACCCAGTACTTC
d_call: NA
v_call: TRBV4-2
clone_size: NA
j_call: TRBJ2-5

cdr3_aa: CASSGGLAGETQYF
cdr3_nt: TGTGCCAGCAGTGGCGGACTAGCGGGCGAGACCCAGTACTTC
d_call: TRBD2
v_call: TRBV2
clone_size: NA
j_call: TRBJ2-5

cdr3_aa: CASSRPLAGVYEQYF
cdr3_nt: TGTGCCAGCAGCCGTCCACTAGCGGGAGTCTACGAGCAGTACTTC
d_call: TRBD2
v_call: TRBV6-2/TRBV6-3
clone_size: NA
j_call: TRBJ2-7

cdr3_aa: CAWSVGGRNNEQFF
cdr3_nt: TGTGCCTGGAGTGTAGGCGGGAGGAACAATGAGCAGTTCTTC
d_call: TRBD2
v_call: TRBV30
clone_size: NA
j_call: TRBJ2-1